This TCR beta chain was obtained from a study of cytomegalovirus exposure and HLA in healthy donors. PCR was performed using 60 Vbeta and 13 Jbeta primers. Sequencing was performed with immunoSEQ multiplex PCR; in TCRdb, only in-frame clones are kept and a portion is missing. In all, the sample yields tens of thousands of clones. The sequence came from a female donor in good health and CMV-seronegative. The sequenced material came from PBMCs.

The CDR3 DNA sequence: TGTGCCAGCATCCCGATGACAGGCTCCTACGAGCAGTACTTC. It is translated as CASIPMTGSYEQYF. The chain joins TRBV28 to TRBJ2-7; possible D gene TRBD1, 6 bases. Germline CDR1 reads MDHEN; CDR2 reads SYDVKM. Trimming shortened V by 7 bases and J by 0 bases, and 13 bases separated the two germline ends. CDR3 length: 14 residues.